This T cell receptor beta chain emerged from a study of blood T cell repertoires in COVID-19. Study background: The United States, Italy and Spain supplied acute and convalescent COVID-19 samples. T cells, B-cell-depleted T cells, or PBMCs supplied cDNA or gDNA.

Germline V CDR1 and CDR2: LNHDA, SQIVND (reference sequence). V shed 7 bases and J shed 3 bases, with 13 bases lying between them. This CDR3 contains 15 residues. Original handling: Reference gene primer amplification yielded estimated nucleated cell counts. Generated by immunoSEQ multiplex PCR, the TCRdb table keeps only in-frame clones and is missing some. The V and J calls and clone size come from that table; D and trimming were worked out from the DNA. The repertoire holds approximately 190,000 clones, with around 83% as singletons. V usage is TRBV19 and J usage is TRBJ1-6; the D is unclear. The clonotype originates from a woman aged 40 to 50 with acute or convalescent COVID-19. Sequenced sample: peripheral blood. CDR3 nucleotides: TGTGCCAGTACTAGAGACGGACTCTATAATTCACCCCTCCACTTT. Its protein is CASTRDGLYNSPLHF.